This T cell receptor (beta chain) was recorded in a study of T-cell memory formation after mild COVID-19. The overall study: Among the donors, TCR clusters were largely specific to each donor.

Germline V gives CDR1 SGHTA, CDR2 FQGNSA. The CDR3 has 13 amino acids. One entry per CDR3 protein results from TCRdb running MiXCR on the 5' RACE reads. This repertoire shows about 440,000 distinct CDR3 sequences, roughly 20% found once; its top ten account for 8.4%. This clonotype was seen a handful of times. At one end, the junction sequence differs from germline, possibly due to a read error. The sample consisted of PBMCs or a T cell subset sorted from them (not recorded which). The source is an adult woman who had mild COVID-19 (a few samples of this study predate the infection). Cell type and time point are not known. This chain links TRBV7-2 with TRBJ2-7, with D possibly TRBD1 on 5 matching bases. Written as DNA, the CDR3 is TGTGCCAGCAGCTATGACAGCTCCTACGAGCGGTACTTC. Amino acids: CASSYDSSYERYF.